This T cell receptor beta chain was profiled in a study of CD8 T cells in ankylosing spondylitis. Scientists made TCR beta libraries using quantitative 5'-RACE with molecular barcodes. In TCRdb, the 5' RACE reads were re-called with MiXCR into one record per CDR3 protein. The sample carries more than 650,000 distinct CDR3 sequences, 10% to 15% recorded once. This clonotype was counted only a few times. The antigen is not known. Trimming pared 3 bases from V and 4 bases from J, leaving 12 bases between. The CDR3 totals 13 residues. Germline CDR1 and CDR2: DFQATT and SNEGSKA (reference sequence). General study findings and limits: Several highly homologous variants made up a TCR beta motif, and this motif appeared characteristic of ankylosing spondylitis blood. The study looked at matched synovial fluid samples from ankylosing spondylitis patients. Disease-linked clones were reported to be significantly enriched there. Clones linked with disease were CD8+ and fairly uncommon in the peripheral blood.

This receptor was obtained from a male donor with ankylosing spondylitis. Sequencing was carried out using blood, either unsorted or a sorted T cell fraction (not recorded which). The genes are TRBV20-1 and TRBJ1-2; a possible D gene is TRBD1 (6 bases). The CDR3 here is CSASHPGVYGYTF. DNA for the CDR3: TGCAGTGCTAGCCACCCAGGGGTCTATGGCTACACCTTC.